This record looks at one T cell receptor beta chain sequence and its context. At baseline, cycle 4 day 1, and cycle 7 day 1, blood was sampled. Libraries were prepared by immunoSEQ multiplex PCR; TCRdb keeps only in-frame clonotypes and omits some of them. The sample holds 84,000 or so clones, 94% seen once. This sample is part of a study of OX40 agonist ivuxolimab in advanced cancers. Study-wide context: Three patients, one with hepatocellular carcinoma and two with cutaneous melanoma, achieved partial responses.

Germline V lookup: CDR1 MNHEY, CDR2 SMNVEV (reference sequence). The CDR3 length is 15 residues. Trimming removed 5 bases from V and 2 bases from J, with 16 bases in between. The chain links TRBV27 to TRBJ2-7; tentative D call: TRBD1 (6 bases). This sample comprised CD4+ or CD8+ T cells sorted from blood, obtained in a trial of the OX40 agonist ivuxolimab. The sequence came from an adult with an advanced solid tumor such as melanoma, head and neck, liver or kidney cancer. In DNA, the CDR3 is TGTGCCAGCAGTCCCCAGTCAGGGGACCCCTACGAGCAGTACTTC. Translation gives CASSPQSGDPYEQYF.